The 5 T cell receptor beta chains below were found in one sample sequenced in a study of OX40 agonist ivuxolimab in advanced cancers. TCRdb's table, derived via immunoSEQ multiplex PCR, lists solely in-frame clones and lacks some. Of some 71,000 clones detected, 70% to 90% appear once; the ten largest clones hold about 2.7%. The material sequenced was CD4+ or CD8+ T cells sorted from blood, taken in a trial of the OX40 agonist ivuxolimab. The receptors come from an adult with an advanced solid tumor such as melanoma, head and neck, liver or kidney cancer.

The V call is TRBV7-9, the J call TRBJ2-5; D possibly corresponds to TRBD2 (5 bases). The CDR3 sequence is 13 residues long. The V gene lost 5 bases and the J gene lost 3 bases, with 10 bases spanning the gap. Germline loops: CDR1 SEHNR, CDR2 FQNEAQ (reference sequence). The CDR3 region is CASSPRVEETQYF. The CDR3 DNA follows: TGTGCCAGCAGCCCGAGGGTAGAAGAGACCCAGTACTTC.

The chain joins TRBV28 to TRBJ2-7; D is perhaps TRBD1 or TRBD2 (7 bases each). CDR3 length equals 14 residues. V was pared by 2 bases and J by 3 bases, with 11 bases between. Per the germline V gene, CDR1 is MDHEN and CDR2 is SYDVKM. CDR3 nucleotide sequence: TGTGCCAGCAGTTTAGGGGGGGACAGCTACGAGCAGTACTTC. The encoded protein is CASSLGGDSYEQYF.

This chain links TRBV5-4 with TRBJ1-2, with TRBD1 identical over 7 bases. Germline trimming cut 2 bases from V and 8 bases from J; bases unmatched to any gene: 6. Germline lookup yields CDR1 SGHNT and CDR2 YYREEE (reference sequence). This CDR3 spans 13 amino acids. CDR3 in DNA: TGTGCCAGCAGCTTAAGACAGGGAGGCGGCTACACCTTC. It translates to CASSLRQGGGYTF.

The chain carries TRBV28 and TRBJ1-1, with D maybe TRBD1 (5 bases). Trimming shortened V by 5 bases and J by 1 base, and 14 bases separated the two germline ends. CDR3 size: 15 residues. Germline assignment: CDR1 MDHEN and CDR2 SYDVKM. The CDR3 reads CASSLRQGGNTEAFF. CDR3 DNA sequence: TGTGCCAGCAGTCTACGCCAGGGTGGGAACACTGAAGCTTTCTTT.

The V call is TRBV7-3, the J call TRBJ2-7; a weak D match, TRBD2 (5 bases). The CDR3 covers 15 residues. CDR1 SGHTA and CDR2 FQGTGA come from the germline V gene. V lost 2 bases, J lost 0 bases, and 11 bases lay in between. DNA for the CDR3: TGTGCCAGCAGCTTATTGCCTAGCCTCTCCTACGAGCAGTACTTC. This encodes CASSLLPSLSYEQYF.